Listed below are T cell receptor beta chains from one sample, sequenced in a study of CXCR3-negative and CXCR3-positive naive CD8 T cells. Each CDR3 protein gets one entry in TCRdb, which reprocessed the 5' RACE reads and gives no DNA. This sample's table reports over 70,000 distinct CDR3 sequences. Sequences were obtained from naive CXCR3- CD8+ T cells from blood. These receptors were taken from a human donor in good health. Some clones in this sample may be carry-over from other donors' samples. The CDR3 runs from the conserved cysteine through the conserved F or W. The order of the fields is V gene, J gene, CDR3 protein.

>TRBV6-5|TRBJ2-5
CASRAGLYETQYF
>TRBV7-9|TRBJ2-7
CASSSRTSGPYEQYF
>TRBV20-1|TRBJ2-1
CSARGAQRGRNEQFF
>TRBV5-1|TRBJ2-7
CASSLEGGSYEQYF
>TRBV18|TRBJ2-7
CASSPGTGFNEQYF
>TRBV18|TRBJ2-7
CASSSTSGGHSYEQYF
>TRBV20-1|TRBJ2-5
CSARDYDQETQYF
>TRBV29-1|TRBJ2-3
CSVPGTGPDTQYF
>TRBV5-4|TRBJ2-1
CASRPPGLAGKNEQFF
>TRBV10-2|TRBJ2-1
CASNREGQGTYNEQFF
>TRBV3-1|TRBJ2-7
CASRQDGRGNYEQYF
>TRBV29-1|TRBJ1-1
CSVELDRGPEAFF
>TRBV12-3/TRBV12-4|TRBJ2-7
CASKGRGSSYEQYF
>TRBV7-9|TRBJ2-1
CASSLRGESYNEQFF
>TRBV14|TRBJ2-3
CASSQDSGLLTTDTQYF
>TRBV4-1|TRBJ2-7
CASSQFDLQGGPYEQYF
>TRBV29-1|TRBJ1-2
CSVEAVVSTNYGYTF
>TRBV20-1|TRBJ1-2
CSGTGITNYGYTF
>TRBV6-2/TRBV6-3|TRBJ2-3
CASSYWGPGADTQYF
>TRBV10-2|TRBJ2-7
CASRDFDSSSYEQYF
>TRBV7-2|TRBJ2-7
CASSPNWGNEQYF
>TRBV11-2|TRBJ2-2
CASYAPGQGTGELFF
>TRBV7-8|TRBJ2-5
CASSFELNQETQYF
>TRBV15|TRBJ2-7
CATSSTEREYPYEQYF
>TRBV28|TRBJ2-1
CASSSLAGAYNEQFF
>TRBV28|TRBJ2-5
CASRHRVRETQYF
>TRBV29-1|TRBJ2-1
CSVEGAGGRRYNEQFF
>TRBV29-1|TRBJ2-2
CSVEKGAHTGELFF
>TRBV27|TRBJ2-7
CASSSGTVMGEQYF
>TRBV12-3/TRBV12-4|TRBJ2-7
CASTTIGYEQYF
>TRBV29-1|TRBJ2-1
CSVEPRDRVYNEQFF
>TRBV11-2|TRBJ2-1
CASSLEGGSADEQFF
>TRBV6-5|TRBJ2-4
CASTPGTSGNIQYF
>TRBV6-1|TRBJ2-7
CASSEDLSWSSYEQYF
>TRBV9|TRBJ1-1
CASSEGGNTEAFF
>TRBV21-1|TRBJ1-1
CASSKATDQAFF
>TRBV29-1|TRBJ1-1
CSVETAESEAFF
>TRBV27|TRBJ2-7
CASSLSRSYEQYF
>TRBV29-1|TRBJ2-2
CSVEQANTGELFF
>TRBV15|TRBJ2-7
CATSREAGPTYEQYF
>TRBV4-1|TRBJ2-3
CASSQEGVWLASDTQYF
>TRBV5-1|TRBJ2-3
CASSFSQGVADTQYF
>TRBV5-1|TRBJ2-7
CASSFTRTGNNEQYF
>TRBV15|TRBJ2-3
CATSRATTDTQYF
>TRBV4-3|TRBJ2-7
CARGQGLGEQYF
>TRBV29-1|TRBJ2-7
CSVVVPSLEQYF
>TRBV5-5|TRBJ2-7
CASSAGTGGFEQYF
>TRBV29-1|TRBJ1-1
CSVEWEKSGDTEAFF
>TRBV3-1|TRBJ2-1
CASSRDWTSGINEQFF
>TRBV7-6|TRBJ2-3
CASSPLPGRNTDTQYF
>TRBV7-3|TRBJ1-1
CASSLDRNTEAFF
>TRBV4-1|TRBJ2-3
CASSQVAGTTDTQYF
>TRBV20-1|TRBJ2-7
CSARTVNQAYEQYF
>TRBV4-1|TRBJ2-7
CASSQGTGEVEQYF